What follows are 14 T cell receptor beta chains derived from one specimen sequenced in a study. Using its own MiXCR run on the RT-PCR reads, TCRdb lists one record per CDR3 protein. In the table there are about 700,000 distinct CDR3 sequences, 14% of which are singletons. The sequenced sample was memory CD4+ T cells from blood. The receptor source for this set is a female donor in good health, serving as a healthy control.

This clonotype occurred many times. The rearrangement joins TRBV12-3 or TRBV12-4 to TRBJ1-1; D remains ambiguous. This CDR3 has 12 residues. V lost 2 bases, J lost 7 bases, and 8 bases lay in between. CDR3 protein: CASSLMGREAFF. The CDR3 DNA reads TGTGCCAGCAGTTTAATGGGCCGTGAAGCTTTCTTT.

The chain joins TRBV10-3 to TRBJ2-6, with 10 bases matching TRBD1. CDR3 length equals 18 residues. Trimming at V came to 2 bases and at J to 1 base, leaving 5 bases not matched to a gene. Germline-derived CDR1 and CDR2 are ENHRY and SYGVKD. CDR3 protein: CAISETGQGLSGANVLTF. The CDR3, as DNA: TGTGCCATCAGTGAGACGGGACAGGGGTTATCTGGGGCCAACGTCCTGACTTTC.

This clonotype showed up just a few times. The chain employs TRBV7-2 and TRBJ2-5; D is uncertain. CDR1 and CDR2 (germline): SGHTA, FQGNSA. This CDR3 spans 14 amino acids. V was clipped by 3 bases and J by 6 bases, with 14 bases between them. The CDR3 loop reads CASSLDVQLKTQYF. DNA of the CDR3: TGTGCCAGCAGCTTGGATGTACAGCTTAAGACCCAGTACTTC.

The chain is built from TRBV12-5 and TRBJ2-5; 11 bases fit TRBD2. Trimming took 5 bases from V and 5 from J; bases not matched to a gene: 1. Germline CDR1 LGHNT, CDR2 FRNRAP. The CDR3 is 13 residues long. The CDR3 protein is CASGVAGGETQYF. As DNA, the CDR3 is TGTGCTAGTGGTGTAGCGGGAGGGGAGACCCAGTACTTC.

This clonotype has a handful of counts. The rearrangement links TRBV5-4 to TRBJ2-5; no reliable D call. The germline V and J ends were trimmed by 0 bases and 4 bases, with 13 bases remaining between them. Germline V gene lookup returns CDR1 SGHNT and CDR2 YYREEE (reference sequence). The CDR3 consists of 15 residues. CDR3: CASSLVSDLGETQYF. The CDR3 DNA follows: TGTGCCAGCAGCTTGGTTTCAGACCTCGGAGAGACCCAGTACTTC.

This clonotype was counted between two and nine times. This chain links TRBV9 with TRBJ1-1; D remains unclear. CDR3 length: 14 amino acids. The V end was cut by 0 bases, the J end by 6 bases, with 12 bases between. Germline lookup yields CDR1 SGDLS and CDR2 YYNGEE. CDR3 sequence: CASSVGTPGAEAFF. As DNA, the CDR3 is TGTGCCAGCAGCGTAGGAACCCCCGGGGCTGAAGCTTTCTTT.

This clonotype was counted between two and nine times. The chain links TRBV24-1 to TRBJ2-7, with TRBD2 matching 16 bases. In germline, CDR1 is KGHDR, CDR2 SFDVKD. CDR3 size: 15 residues. J gave up 3 bases and V 11 bases, and 6 bases lay outside the gene matches. This CDR3 reads CAKGLAGGQHYEQYF. The CDR3 DNA is TGTGCCAAGGGACTAGCGGGAGGGCAGCACTACGAGCAGTACTTC.

This clonotype was counted only a few times. This chain links TRBV24-1 with TRBJ2-7; D is perhaps TRBD2 (6 bases). The CDR3 contains 13 residues. Germline CDR1 reads KGHDR; CDR2 reads SFDVKD. The V and J ends lost 4 bases and 3 bases respectively, with 9 bases between them. This CDR3 reads CATSDAGSYEQYF. DNA of the CDR3: TGTGCCACCAGTGACGCCGGGAGCTACGAGCAGTACTTC.

The rearrangement links TRBV2 to TRBJ1-5; D possibly corresponds to TRBD1 (5 bases). Germline CDR1 and CDR2: SNHLY and FYNNEI. Deletions cut 7 bases from V and 0 bases from J, with 10 bases between. There are 14 residues in the CDR3. In DNA, the CDR3 is TGTGCCAGCACAGGGTTAGTTAGCAATCAGCCCCAGCATTTT. Translating gives CASTGLVSNQPQHF.

The sample holds a few counts of this clonotype. V gene TRBV7-3 combines with J gene TRBJ2-2; 8 bases align to TRBD2. Trimming at V came to 7 bases and at J to 4 bases, leaving 8 bases not matched to a gene. Per germline, CDR1 SGHTA and CDR2 FQGTGA. This CDR3 spans 15 amino acids. CDR3 in DNA: TGTGCCAGCAAACCCGGGACTAGTAGCACCGGGGAGCTGTTTTTT. Encoded protein: CASKPGTSSTGELFF.

This clonotype was detected many times. The chain employs TRBV6-4 and TRBJ1-2; TRBD1 might be the D (5 bases). Germline V lookup: CDR1 MRHNA, CDR2 SNTAGT. This CDR3 spans 13 amino acids. Deletions cut 0 bases from V and 8 bases from J, with 10 bases between. The CDR3 reads CASSDSGTGGYTF. The CDR3 DNA follows: TGTGCCAGCAGTGACTCGGGGACCGGGGGCTACACCTTC.

This clonotype was seen at least ten times. The chain is built from TRBV6-5 and TRBJ1-2; D ambiguous. Trimming took 0 bases from V and 8 from J, leaving 10 bases between them. Germline assignment: CDR1 MNHEY and CDR2 SVGAGI. The CDR3 is made up of 13 amino acids. CDR3 protein: CASSYSSQAGYTF. In DNA, the CDR3 is TGTGCCAGCAGTTACTCAAGTCAAGCGGGCTACACCTTC.

CDR3 protein: CASSFVRAGYYEQYF. The CDR3 coding sequence is TGTGCCAGCAGTTTCGTTAGGGCCGGTTACTACGAGCAGTACTTC. The chain couples TRBV27 to TRBJ2-7; the D is unclear. Germline-derived CDR1 and CDR2 are MNHEY and SMNVEV (reference sequence). The CDR3 totals 15 residues. V was pared by 3 bases and J by 3 bases, with 15 bases between.

Ten or more counts support this clonotype. V and J are TRBV20-1 and TRBJ2-3, with D perhaps being TRBD1 or TRBD2 (6 bases each). Trimming removed 4 bases from V and 0 bases from J, with 17 bases in between. The CDR3 is 16 amino acids. Germline V gene lookup returns CDR1 DFQATT and CDR2 SNEGSKA (reference sequence). CDR3 sequence: CSAIWGRGDSTDTQYF. CDR3 in DNA: TGCAGTGCTATTTGGGGTAGGGGGGATAGCACAGATACGCAGTATTTT.